The rows below give T cell receptor beta chains drawn from one sample of a study of blood T cell repertoires in COVID-19. Assay: immunoSEQ multiplex PCR; the TCRdb copy retains only in-frame clones and omits some. The table lists under 200,000 clones, around 80% of them singletons. The sequencing sample was made of peripheral blood. The receptor source for this set is a man in his 70s with active or convalescent COVID-19. The CDR3 runs from the conserved cysteine through the conserved F or W. The D gene is left open where the match is weak. Some rows mark clone size as missing; the rest say once, few, many or name a class of expanded clone.

NA | TRBV12-3/TRBV12-4 | 13 | NA | CASGSGPLTEAFF
NA | TRBV19 | 13 | NA | CASSPIGGTEAFF
NA | TRBV27 | 16 | TRBD2 | CASSPLSSGRDNEQFF
NA | TRBV10-3 | 15 | NA | CAISESRGSFPEAFF
NA | TRBV27 | 15 | TRBD1 | CASGDRGLWDTEAFF
NA | TRBV19 | 14 | NA | CASSIGSSTDTQYF
few | TRBV18 | 16 | TRBD1 | CASSPQGQGNNSPLHF
NA | TRBV29-1 | 17 | TRBD2 | CSVKTRLAGTDTGELFF
NA | TRBV6-4 | 14 | TRBD2 | CASSQTSGSYEQYF
NA | TRBV5-5 | 16 | NA | CASSRGAGSDNSPLHF
few | TRBV4-3 | 14 | NA | CASSQDHGDSPLHF